Detailed here is one TCR beta chain. In the original processing: Nucleated cell counts were estimated from reference gene primer amplification. Clones were sequenced by immunoSEQ multiplex PCR, and TCRdb holds only the in-frame ones, with some missing. V and J calls and clone size are as listed in that table; D and trimming were resolved from the DNA. The sample has 230,000 or so clones, 85% to 90% seen once. These data are taken from a study of blood T cell repertoires in COVID-19. As for the study in general: Collection of acute and convalescent COVID-19 samples took place in the United States, Italy and Spain. T cells, B-cell-depleted T cells, or PBMCs provided the cDNA or gDNA that served as material.

Trimming took 2 bases from V and 4 from J, leaving 12 bases between them. Germline CDR1 is MNHEY and CDR2 is SVGEGT. The CDR3 has 14 residues. Sequenced input: peripheral blood. The source of this sequence is a woman aged 35 to 49 who had recovered from COVID-19. The chain joins TRBV6-2 or TRBV6-3 to TRBJ2-7, with D perhaps TRBD2 (6 bases). The CDR3 reads CASSYEGTGYEQYV. The CDR3 DNA is TGTGCCAGCAGTTACGAGGGGACTGGATACGAGCAGTACGTC.